This TCR beta chain was found in a study of CD8 T cells in ankylosing spondylitis. General study results and limits: Certain motif variants had earlier been reported in reactive arthritis synovial fluid and blood. Made up of eight highly homologous variants, a TCR beta motif appeared characteristic of ankylosing spondylitis blood. Researchers reportedly found disease-linked clones significantly enriched in matched ankylosing spondylitis synovial fluid. Disease-linked clones bore a CD8+ phenotype, appearing relatively rarely in peripheral blood.

One entry per CDR3 protein, called by TCRdb with MiXCR from the 5' RACE reads. The table has roughly 130,000 distinct CDR3 sequences, roughly 13% seen once; the top ten hold approximately 3.1%. CDR3 size: 16 residues. The germline V gene has CDR1 MDHEN and CDR2 SYDVKM. On this clonotype itself: What it binds is not known. A much larger clone lies a single base off, so this may be a read error.

The receptor comes from a female donor with ankylosing spondylitis or in good health (not recorded which). The chain employs TRBV28 and TRBJ1-1; 8 nucleotides agree with TRBD1. Sample: blood, either unsorted or a sorted T cell fraction (not recorded which). CDR3 sequence: CARSLGDRRPNTEAFF. CDR3 bases: TGTGCCCGCAGTTTAGGGGACAGGAGACCGAACACTGAAGCTTTCTTT.